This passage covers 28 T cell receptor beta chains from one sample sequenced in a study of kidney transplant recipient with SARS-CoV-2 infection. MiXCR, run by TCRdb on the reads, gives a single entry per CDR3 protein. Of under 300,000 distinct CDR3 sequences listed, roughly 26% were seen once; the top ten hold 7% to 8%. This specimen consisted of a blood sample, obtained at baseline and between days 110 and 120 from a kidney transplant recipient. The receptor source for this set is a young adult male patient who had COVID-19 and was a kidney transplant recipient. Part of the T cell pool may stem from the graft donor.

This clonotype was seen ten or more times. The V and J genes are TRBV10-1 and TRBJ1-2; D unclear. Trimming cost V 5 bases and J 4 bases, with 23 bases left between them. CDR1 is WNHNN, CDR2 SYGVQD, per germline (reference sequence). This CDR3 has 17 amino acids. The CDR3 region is CASSSALRSRKTYGYTF. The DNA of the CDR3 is TGCGCCAGCAGTTCAGCCCTAAGATCGCGAAAGACCTATGGCTACACCTTC.

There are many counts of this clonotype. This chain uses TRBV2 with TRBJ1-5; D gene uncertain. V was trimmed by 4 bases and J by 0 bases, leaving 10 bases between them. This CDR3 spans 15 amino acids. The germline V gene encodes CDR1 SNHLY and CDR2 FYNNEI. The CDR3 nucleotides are TGTGCCAGCAGTGTACGGCAGTTTAGCAATCAGCCCCAGCATTTT. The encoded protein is CASSVRQFSNQPQHF.

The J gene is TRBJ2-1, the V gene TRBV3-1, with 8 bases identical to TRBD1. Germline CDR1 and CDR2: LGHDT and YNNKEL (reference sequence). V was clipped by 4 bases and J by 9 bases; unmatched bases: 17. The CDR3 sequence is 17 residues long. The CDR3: CASSRGPGGSHHSEQFF. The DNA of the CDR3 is TGTGCCAGCAGCCGAGGACCAGGGGGCAGTCACCATAGTGAGCAGTTCTTC.

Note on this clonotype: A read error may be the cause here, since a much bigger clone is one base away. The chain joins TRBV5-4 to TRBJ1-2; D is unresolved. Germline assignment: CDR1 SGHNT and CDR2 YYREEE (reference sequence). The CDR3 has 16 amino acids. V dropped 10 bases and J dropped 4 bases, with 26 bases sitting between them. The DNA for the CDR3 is TGTGCCGGCGGCAGGTACGTACCAGGAAAGACCTATGGCTACACCTTC. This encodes CAGGRYVPGKTYGYTF.

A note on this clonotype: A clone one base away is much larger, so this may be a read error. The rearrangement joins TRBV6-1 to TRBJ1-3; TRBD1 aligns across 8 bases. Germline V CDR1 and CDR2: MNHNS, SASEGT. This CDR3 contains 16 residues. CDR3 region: CASGERQTGEGNTIYF. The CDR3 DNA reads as TGTGCCAGCGGTGAAAGGCAGACAGGGGAAGGAAACACCATATATTTT.

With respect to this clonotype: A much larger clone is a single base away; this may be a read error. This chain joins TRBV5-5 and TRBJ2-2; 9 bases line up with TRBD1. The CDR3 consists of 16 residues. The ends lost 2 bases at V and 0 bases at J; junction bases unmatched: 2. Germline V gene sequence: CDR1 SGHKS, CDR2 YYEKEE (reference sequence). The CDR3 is CASSFWTGANTGELFF. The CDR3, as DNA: TGTGCCAGCAGCTTCTGGACAGGGGCGAACACCGGGGAGCTGTTTTTT.

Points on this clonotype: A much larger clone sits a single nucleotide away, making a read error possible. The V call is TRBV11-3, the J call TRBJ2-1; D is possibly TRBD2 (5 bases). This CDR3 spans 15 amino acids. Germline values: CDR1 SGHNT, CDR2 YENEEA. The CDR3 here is CASSLTPSGYNGQFF. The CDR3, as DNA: TGTGCCAGCAGCTTAACCCCCTCGGGGTACAATGGGCAGTTCTTC.

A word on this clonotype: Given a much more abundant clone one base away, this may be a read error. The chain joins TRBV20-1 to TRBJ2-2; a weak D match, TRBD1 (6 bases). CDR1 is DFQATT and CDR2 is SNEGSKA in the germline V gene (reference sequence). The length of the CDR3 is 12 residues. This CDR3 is CREQGPTGELFF. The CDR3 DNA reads TGCAGGGAACAGGGACCGACCGGGGAGCTGTTTTTT.

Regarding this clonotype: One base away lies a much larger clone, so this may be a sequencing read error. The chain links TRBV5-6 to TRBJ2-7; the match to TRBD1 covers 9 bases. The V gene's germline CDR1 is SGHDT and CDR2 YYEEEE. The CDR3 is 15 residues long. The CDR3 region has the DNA TGTACCAGCACCCGCCTTGACAGGGGGTATGTCGAGCAGTACTTC. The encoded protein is CTSTRLDRGYVEQYF.

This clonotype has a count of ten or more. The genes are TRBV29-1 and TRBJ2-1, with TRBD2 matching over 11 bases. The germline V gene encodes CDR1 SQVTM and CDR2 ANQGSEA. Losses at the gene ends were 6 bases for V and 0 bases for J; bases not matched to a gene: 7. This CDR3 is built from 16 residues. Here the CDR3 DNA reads TGCAGCGTCCTCCCGGGACTAGCGGTCTCCTACAATGAGCAGTTCTTC. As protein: CSVLPGLAVSYNEQFF.

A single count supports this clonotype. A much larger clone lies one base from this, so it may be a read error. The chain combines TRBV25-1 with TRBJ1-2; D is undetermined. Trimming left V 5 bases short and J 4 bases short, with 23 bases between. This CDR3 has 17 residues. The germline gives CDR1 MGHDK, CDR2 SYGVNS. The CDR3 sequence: CASSLVPELGRTYGYTF. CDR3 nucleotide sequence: TGTGCCAGCAGTCTTGTGCCAGAACTGGGAAGGACCTATGGCTACACCTTC.

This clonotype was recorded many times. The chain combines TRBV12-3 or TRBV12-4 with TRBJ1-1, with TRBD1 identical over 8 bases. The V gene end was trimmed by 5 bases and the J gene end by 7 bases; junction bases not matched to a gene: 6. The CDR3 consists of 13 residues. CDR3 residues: CASSGQGRLEAFF. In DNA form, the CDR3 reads TGTGCCAGCAGTGGACAGGGAAGGCTTGAAGCTTTCTTT.

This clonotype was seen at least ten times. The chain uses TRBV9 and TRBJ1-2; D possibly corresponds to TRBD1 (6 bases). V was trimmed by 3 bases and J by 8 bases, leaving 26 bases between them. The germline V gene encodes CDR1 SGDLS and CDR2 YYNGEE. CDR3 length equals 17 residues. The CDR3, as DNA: TGTGCCAGCAGCGCCGTAAGGGGGGCGTTGGGGGCGCGCGGCTACACCTTC. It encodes CASSAVRGALGARGYTF.

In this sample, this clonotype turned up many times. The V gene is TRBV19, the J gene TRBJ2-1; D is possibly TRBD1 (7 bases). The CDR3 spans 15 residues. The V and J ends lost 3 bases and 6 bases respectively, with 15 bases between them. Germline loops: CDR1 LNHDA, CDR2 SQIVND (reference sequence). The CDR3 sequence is CASSITSRGANEQFF. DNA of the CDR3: TGTGCCAGTAGTATTACTTCCAGGGGGGCCAATGAGCAGTTCTTC.

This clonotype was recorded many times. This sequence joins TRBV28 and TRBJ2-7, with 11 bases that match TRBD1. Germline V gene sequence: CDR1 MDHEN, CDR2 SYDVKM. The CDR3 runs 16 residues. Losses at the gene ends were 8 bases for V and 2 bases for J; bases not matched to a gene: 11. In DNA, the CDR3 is TGTGCCAGCGGTTCCCGTGGGGACAGGGGGGCCTACGAGCAGTACGTC. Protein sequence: CASGSRGDRGAYEQYV.

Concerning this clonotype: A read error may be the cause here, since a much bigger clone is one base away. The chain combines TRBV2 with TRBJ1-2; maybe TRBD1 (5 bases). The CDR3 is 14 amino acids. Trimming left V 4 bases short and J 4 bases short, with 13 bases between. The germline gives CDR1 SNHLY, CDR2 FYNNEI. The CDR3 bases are TGTGCCAGCAGTGGGCAGGGAGGGGTCTATGGCTACACCTTC. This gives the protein CASSGQGGVYGYTF.

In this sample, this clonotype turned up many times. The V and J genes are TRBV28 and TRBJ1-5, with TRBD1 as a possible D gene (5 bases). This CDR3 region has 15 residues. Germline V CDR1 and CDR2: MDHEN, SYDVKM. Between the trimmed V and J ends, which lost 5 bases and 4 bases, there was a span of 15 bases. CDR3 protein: CASSPGTVRNQPQHF. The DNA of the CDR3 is TGTGCCAGCAGTCCAGGGACCGTGAGGAATCAGCCCCAGCATTTT.

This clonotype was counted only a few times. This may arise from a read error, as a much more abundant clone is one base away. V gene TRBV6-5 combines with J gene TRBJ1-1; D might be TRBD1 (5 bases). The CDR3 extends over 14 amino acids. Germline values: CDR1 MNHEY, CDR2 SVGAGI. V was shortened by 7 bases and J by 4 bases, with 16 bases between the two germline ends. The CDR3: CASNENTGVTEAFF. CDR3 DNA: TGTGCCAGCAATGAGAACACAGGAGTCACTGAAGCTTTCTTT.

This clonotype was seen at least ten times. CDR3 coding DNA: TGCGCCAGCAGCTTCGAGGGGCGCATTCAGTACTTC. As protein: CASSFEGRIQYF. V gene TRBV5-1 combines with J gene TRBJ2-4, with D tentatively TRBD1 or TRBD2 (5 bases each). Germline CDR1 is SGHRS and CDR2 is YFSETQ. Deletions cut 2 bases from V and 9 bases from J, with 9 bases between. The CDR3 has 12 amino acids.

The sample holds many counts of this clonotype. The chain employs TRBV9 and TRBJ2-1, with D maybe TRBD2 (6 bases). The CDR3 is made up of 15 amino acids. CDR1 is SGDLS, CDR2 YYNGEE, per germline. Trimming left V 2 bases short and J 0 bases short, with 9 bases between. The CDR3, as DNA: TGTGCCAGCAGCGTTAGCGGATCCTCCTACAATGAGCAGTTCTTC. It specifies CASSVSGSSYNEQFF.

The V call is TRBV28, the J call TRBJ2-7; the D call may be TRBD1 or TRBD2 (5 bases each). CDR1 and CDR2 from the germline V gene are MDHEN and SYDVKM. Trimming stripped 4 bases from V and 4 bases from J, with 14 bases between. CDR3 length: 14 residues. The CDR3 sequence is CASSSRGAGYEQYF. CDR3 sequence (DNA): TGTGCCAGCAGTTCAAGGGGAGCCGGGTACGAGCAGTACTTC.

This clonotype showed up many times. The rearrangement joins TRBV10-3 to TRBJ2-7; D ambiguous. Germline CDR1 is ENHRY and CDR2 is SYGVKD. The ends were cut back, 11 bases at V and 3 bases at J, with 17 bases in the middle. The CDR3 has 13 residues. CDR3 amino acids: CAARRGGDYEQYF. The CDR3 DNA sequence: TGTGCCGCCAGACGCGGTGGGGACTACGAGCAGTACTTC.

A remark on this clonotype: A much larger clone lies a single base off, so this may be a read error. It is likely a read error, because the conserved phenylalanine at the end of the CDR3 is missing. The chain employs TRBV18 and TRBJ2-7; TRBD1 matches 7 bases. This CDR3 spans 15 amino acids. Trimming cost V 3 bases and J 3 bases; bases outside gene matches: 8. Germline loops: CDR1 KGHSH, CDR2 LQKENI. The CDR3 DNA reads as TGTGCCAGCTCACCGACCGGGACAGCTTTCTACGAGCAGTACCTC. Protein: CASSPTGTAFYEQYL.

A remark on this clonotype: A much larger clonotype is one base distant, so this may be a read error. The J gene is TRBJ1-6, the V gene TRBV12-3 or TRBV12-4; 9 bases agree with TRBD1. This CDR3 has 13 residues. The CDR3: CTSSGTGNRALHF. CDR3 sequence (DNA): TGTACCAGCAGCGGGACAGGGAATAGGGCCCTCCACTTT.

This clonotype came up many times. CDR3 residues: CASGVGVLQGKTYGYTF. The DNA for the CDR3 is TGTGCTAGTGGTGTCGGAGTTTTGCAGGGAAAGACCTATGGCTACACCTTC. This sequence joins TRBV12-5 and TRBJ1-2; D is possibly TRBD1 (5 bases). Germline values: CDR1 LGHNT, CDR2 FRNRAP. The CDR3 is 17 amino acids. Trimming stripped 5 bases from V and 4 bases from J, with 23 bases between.

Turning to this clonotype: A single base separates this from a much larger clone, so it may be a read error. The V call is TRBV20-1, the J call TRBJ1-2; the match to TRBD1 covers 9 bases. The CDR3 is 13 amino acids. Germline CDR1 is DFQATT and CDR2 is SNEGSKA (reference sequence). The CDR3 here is CGATTGGNYGYTF. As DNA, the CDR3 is TGCGGTGCTACAACAGGGGGCAACTATGGCTACACCTTC.

CDR3 loop: CSVGIQLARKTYGYTF. Here the CDR3 DNA reads TGCAGCGTTGGTATACAACTAGCACGAAAGACCTATGGCTACACCTTC. V gene TRBV29-1 combines with J gene TRBJ1-2; no definite D call. The V end was cut by 4 bases, the J end by 4 bases, with 22 bases between. CDR1 and CDR2 from the germline V gene are SQVTM and ANQGSEA. CDR3 size: 16 residues.

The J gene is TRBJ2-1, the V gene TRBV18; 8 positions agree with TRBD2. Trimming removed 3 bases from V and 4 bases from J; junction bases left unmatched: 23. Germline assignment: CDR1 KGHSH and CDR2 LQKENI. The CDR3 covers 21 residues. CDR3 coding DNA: TGTGCCAGCTCACCCTCCGTTGGGGCGGGGGGCTCCTCCAAAGTTTACAATGAGCAGTTCTTC. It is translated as CASSPSVGAGGSSKVYNEQFF.